One and the same sample provided the 30 T cell receptor beta chains below, sequenced in a study of cytomegalovirus exposure and HLA in healthy donors. The PCR contained 60 Vbeta and 13 Jbeta primers. Data came from immunoSEQ multiplex PCR; TCRdb stores just in-frame clones and leaves some out. The table has more than 55,000 clones, around 83% seen once. The sample consisted of PBMCs. All receptors come from a human donor in good health.

CDR3 in DNA: TGCGCCAGCAGCCCCTTTAGGATAAGGCGGGAGGGCCTTGAGCAGTTCTTC. Its translation: CASSPFRIRREGLEQFF. The J gene is TRBJ2-1, the V gene TRBV5-1; 9 bases align to TRBD2. Germline assignment: CDR1 SGHRS and CDR2 YFSETQ. V lost 4 bases and J lost 9; bases outside the gene matches: 17. The CDR3 is made up of 17 amino acids.

This chain connects TRBV7-8 to TRBJ1-6; a possible D gene is TRBD1 (5 bases). The V gene's germline CDR1 is SGHVS and CDR2 FQNEAQ. This CDR3 region has 16 residues. V lost 5 bases, J lost 7 bases, and 18 bases lay in between. In nucleotides, the CDR3 is TGTGCCAGCAGCCCACATCCTCAGGGTCGCAATTCACCCCTCCACTTT. It is translated as CASSPHPQGRNSPLHF.

V is TRBV5-4 and J is TRBJ1-2, with D possibly matching TRBD1 (6 bases). Germline CDR1 and CDR2: SGHNT and YYREEE (reference sequence). This CDR3 is built from 15 residues. Trimming shortened V by 0 bases and J by 8 bases, and 17 bases separated the two germline ends. The CDR3 here is CASSLGRGAQEGYTF. DNA for the CDR3: TGTGCCAGCAGCTTGGGTCGGGGGGCCCAGGAGGGCTACACCTTC. Drawing the rest from reference TRBV5-4 and TRBJ1-2, the complete variable domain is ETGVTQSPTHLIKTRGQQVTLRCSSQSGHNTVSWYQQALGQGPQFIFQYYREEENGRGNFPPRFSGLQFPNYSSELNVNALELDDSALYLCASSLGRGAQEGYTFGSGTRLTVV.

The rearrangement joins TRBV28 to TRBJ1-3, with 7 nucleotides matching TRBD1. Germline V gives CDR1 MDHEN, CDR2 SYDVKM. Trimming at V came to 6 bases and at J to 2 bases, leaving 4 bases not matched to a gene. The CDR3 is made up of 14 amino acids. The CDR3 sequence: CASRYQGAGNTIYF. The DNA of the CDR3 is TGTGCCAGCAGGTACCAGGGGGCTGGAAACACCATATATTTT.

V usage is TRBV6-5 and J usage is TRBJ1-1; tentatively, D is TRBD1 (6 bases). V was trimmed by 2 bases and J by 5 bases, leaving 12 bases between them. The V gene's germline CDR1 is MNHEY and CDR2 SVGAGI. The CDR3 totals 14 residues. CDR3 residues: CASSYAGRGTEAFF. CDR3 DNA: TGTGCCAGCAGTTACGCGGGTAGGGGGACTGAAGCTTTCTTT.

The V and J genes are TRBV19 and TRBJ2-2; 9 bases are shared with TRBD1. Trimming removed 10 bases from V and 4 bases from J; junction bases left unmatched: 13. CDR3 length: 16 residues. Per germline, CDR1 LNHDA and CDR2 SQIVND (reference sequence). The chain's CDR3 is CATKQGARAITGELFF. For the CDR3, the DNA is TGTGCCACAAAACAGGGGGCGAGAGCTATCACCGGGGAGCTGTTTTTT.

This rearrangement joins TRBV29-1 to TRBJ1-1; D ambiguous. The ends were cut back, 7 bases at V and 4 bases at J, with 16 bases in the middle. Germline assignment: CDR1 SQVTM and CDR2 ANQGSEA. The CDR3 contains 13 residues. This chain's CDR3 is CSALTSWATEAFF. The CDR3 DNA follows: TGCAGCGCGTTAACTTCTTGGGCCACTGAAGCTTTCTTT.

This sequence joins TRBV6-4 and TRBJ2-5; 9 bases match TRBD1. Germline V lookup: CDR1 MRHNA, CDR2 SNTAGT. V lost 8 bases, J lost 4 bases, and 11 bases stayed unmatched. The CDR3 covers 15 residues. The CDR3 here is CASSCPGQGVETQYF. CDR3 in DNA: TGTGCCAGCTCCTGCCCGGGACAGGGCGTAGAGACCCAGTACTTC.

The chain carries TRBV4-2 and TRBJ1-1, with a tentative D call TRBD1 (6 bases). Germline CDR1 LGHNA, CDR2 YNFKEQ. The CDR3 has 16 amino acids. The V gene lost 0 bases and the J gene lost 0 bases, with 11 bases spanning the gap. CDR3 nucleotides: TGTGCCAGCAGCCAAGATAGGGGGACAATGAACACTGAAGCTTTCTTT. This encodes CASSQDRGTMNTEAFF.

This clone was seen a single time. This chain connects TRBV7-2 to TRBJ1-5; TRBD1 is a possible D gene (6 bases). The CDR3 covers 18 residues. V was pared by 6 bases and J by 0 bases, with 21 bases between. Germline CDR1 and CDR2: SGHTA and FQGNSA. The CDR3 DNA is TGTGCCAGCAGTCTCCACGCACGCAGGGGATTTAGCAATCAGCCCCAGCATTTT. Residues: CASSLHARRGFSNQPQHF.

This clone was seen more than once but under ten times. The CDR3: CASSLVRDEAGGTPGNEQFF. In nucleotides, the CDR3 is TGTGCCAGCAGCTTAGTCCGGGACGAAGCGGGAGGGACTCCCGGAAATGAGCAGTTCTTC. The V call is TRBV7-3, the J call TRBJ2-1; 10 bases line up with TRBD2. V lost 2 bases to trimming and J lost 7 bases; unmatched junction nucleotides: 20. The CDR3 is made up of 20 amino acids. Germline CDR1 SGHTA, CDR2 FQGTGA.

This rearrangement joins TRBV5-4 to TRBJ1-3, with unresolved D. Germline loops: CDR1 SGHNT, CDR2 YYREEE (reference sequence). The CDR3 has 13 residues. With 0 bases removed from V and 4 bases from J, the gap between germline ends came to 5 bases. The chain's CDR3 is CASSLGRGNTIYF. DNA for the CDR3: TGTGCCAGCAGCTTGGGGCGGGGAAACACCATATATTTT.

The chain couples TRBV25-1 to TRBJ1-4; 12 bases fit TRBD1. The V and J ends lost 1 base and 4 bases, in that order; junction bases with no gene match: 4. Germline V gene data show CDR1 as MGHDK and CDR2 as SYGVNS. The CDR3 covers 17 residues. CDR3 nucleotides: TGTGCCAGCAGTGAATTGGGGACAGGGGGCCATAATGAAAAACTGTTTTTT. It yields the protein CASSELGTGGHNEKLFF. Looking up the rest from reference TRBV25-1 and TRBJ1-4 gives the full variable domain: EADIYQTPRYLVIGTGKKITLECSQTMGHDKMYWYQQDPGMELHLIHYSYGVNSTEKGDLSSESTVSRIRTEHFPLTLESARPSHTSQYLCASSELGTGGHNEKLFFGSGTQLSVL.

The J gene is TRBJ2-7, the V gene TRBV29-1; 7 bases fit TRBD1. The CDR3 contains 15 residues. The V segment lost 3 bases and the J segment 4 bases; nucleotides outside the gene matches: 12. CDR1 is SQVTM and CDR2 is ANQGSEA in the germline V gene. The CDR3 region has the DNA TGCAGCGTTGAGGGGACCGGGACAGTGGGTTACGAGCAGTACTTC. It encodes CSVEGTGTVGYEQYF.

This clone was detected only once. V usage is TRBV11-2 and J usage is TRBJ2-7; TRBD1 agrees at 8 bases. CDR1 is SGHAT, CDR2 FQNNGV, per germline. V lost 5 bases, J lost 3 bases, and 3 bases stayed unmatched. The CDR3 is 13 amino acids. Here the CDR3 DNA reads TGTGCCAGCAGCCTCGACAGGGGCTACGAGCAGTACTTC. Amino acids: CASSLDRGYEQYF.

This chain connects TRBV5-1 to TRBJ1-1; no definite D call. Germline CDR1 reads SGHRS; CDR2 reads YFSETQ. Trimming left V 0 bases short and J 1 base short, with 13 bases between. This CDR3 spans 16 amino acids. The chain's CDR3 is CASSLDPGRSNTEAFF. As DNA, the CDR3 is TGCGCCAGCAGCTTGGACCCAGGCCGATCGAACACTGAAGCTTTCTTT.

V is TRBV5-1 and J is TRBJ1-1; possibly TRBD1 for D (6 bases). V was clipped by 4 bases and J by 8 bases, with 12 bases between them. The V gene's germline CDR1 is SGHRS and CDR2 YFSETQ. CDR3 length equals 12 residues. For the CDR3, the DNA is TGCGCCAGCAGCCCGGACAGAGACGAAGCTTTCTTT. The encoded protein is CASSPDRDEAFF.

This clone was recorded only once. The chain couples TRBV7-9 to TRBJ2-5, with 11 bases fitting TRBD2. Per germline, CDR1 SEHNR and CDR2 FQNEAQ (reference sequence). V was pared by 10 bases and J by 4 bases, with 11 bases of the junction left unmatched. The CDR3 contains 15 residues. The CDR3 is CAIRLAGGQGETQYF. The CDR3 DNA is TGTGCCATACGGCTAGCGGGGGGCCAGGGAGAGACCCAGTACTTC.

The V and J genes are TRBV7-2 and TRBJ1-1, with D perhaps TRBD1 (6 bases). The CDR3 sequence is 14 residues long. Germline V gives CDR1 SGHTA, CDR2 FQGNSA. V lost 6 bases, J lost 4 bases, and 15 bases lay in between. The CDR3 DNA is TGTGCCAGCAGTCTCCCGGGACAACTCACTGAAGCTTTCTTT. Amino acid sequence: CASSLPGQLTEAFF.

The chain carries TRBV11-2 and TRBJ2-7; TRBD1 is a possible D gene (5 bases). Trimming shortened V by 5 bases and J by 5 bases, and 10 bases separated the two germline ends. Per germline, CDR1 SGHAT and CDR2 FQNNGV. This CDR3 has 12 amino acids. The CDR3 region is CASSSSRDEQYF. CDR3 nucleotides: TGTGCCAGCAGCAGCAGCAGGGACGAGCAGTACTTC.

V is TRBV7-3 and J is TRBJ2-7, with D possibly being TRBD1 (6 bases). The CDR3 is 15 amino acids. V gave up 5 bases and J gave up 2 bases, with 16 bases separating them. The V gene's germline CDR1 is SGHTA and CDR2 FQGTGA. This CDR3 is CASSPTGSSPYEQYF. As DNA, the CDR3 is TGTGCCAGCAGCCCGACAGGTTCTTCCCCCTACGAGCAGTACTTC.

The chain combines TRBV4-1 with TRBJ2-7; possibly TRBD1 for D (6 bases). Germline V gene sequence: CDR1 MGHRA, CDR2 YSYEKL. Trimming pared 8 bases from V and 3 bases from J, leaving 23 bases between. The CDR3 loop spans 16 amino acids. The CDR3 reads CASGGQPPIGLYEQYF. CDR3 DNA: TGCGCCAGCGGTGGACAGCCTCCCATCGGGCTCTACGAGCAGTACTTC.

V is TRBV5-4 and J is TRBJ2-1; D uncertain. CDR3 size: 14 residues. The V end was cut by 2 bases, the J end by 6 bases, with 12 bases between. Germline V gene sequence: CDR1 SGHNT, CDR2 YYREEE (reference sequence). This CDR3 is CASSFGSTFNEQFF. CDR3 nucleotide sequence: TGTGCCAGCAGCTTCGGGTCCACCTTCAATGAGCAGTTCTTC. Full variable domain (remainder filled in from reference TRBV5-4 and TRBJ2-1): ETGVTQSPTHLIKTRGQQVTLRCSSQSGHNTVSWYQQALGQGPQFIFQYYREEENGRGNFPPRFSGLQFPNYSSELNVNALELDDSALYLCASSFGSTFNEQFFGPGTRLTVL.

This clone was recorded only once. The rearrangement uses TRBV28 and TRBJ1-2; D uncertain. V gave up 6 bases and J gave up 0 bases, with 8 bases separating them. CDR3 length: 13 residues. Germline V gene sequence: CDR1 MDHEN, CDR2 SYDVKM. DNA for the CDR3: TGTGCCAGCAGCCTGACTCCTAACTATGGCTACACCTTC. Its translation is CASSLTPNYGYTF.

V usage is TRBV9 and J usage is TRBJ2-5; 7 bases are a match to TRBD2. The J segment lost 4 bases and the V segment lost 4 bases, leaving 10 bases of the junction unmatched. This CDR3 spans 15 amino acids. Per the germline V gene, CDR1 is SGDLS and CDR2 is YYNGEE. CDR3 in amino acids: CASSQSGTDGETQYF. For the CDR3, the DNA is TGTGCCAGCAGCCAGAGCGGGACCGATGGAGAGACCCAGTACTTC.

This clone came up a few times. The chain joins TRBV4-3 to TRBJ2-5; 7 nucleotides agree with TRBD2. V shed 3 bases, J shed 1 base, and the junction held 14 bases outside the gene matches. Looked up from germline, CDR1 is LGHNA and CDR2 is YSLEER. The CDR3 spans 18 residues. CDR3 nucleotides: TGCGCCAGCAGCCAGCAAACGAGCGGGGCGACGCTCCAAGAGACCCAGTACTTC. It yields the protein CASSQQTSGATLQETQYF.

CDR3 in amino acids: CASSLTGDDYEQYF. DNA of the CDR3: TGTGCCAGCAGCTTGACAGGGGACGACTACGAGCAGTACTTC. The V and J genes are TRBV7-9 and TRBJ2-7, with 8 bases that match TRBD1. Losses at the gene ends were 3 bases for V and 3 bases for J; bases not matched to a gene: 4. Per the germline V gene, CDR1 is SEHNR and CDR2 is FQNEAQ (reference sequence). The CDR3 is 14 residues long.

The rearrangement uses TRBV28 and TRBJ2-5; TRBD1 matches 9 bases. This CDR3 is 12 amino acids long. Germline assignment: CDR1 MDHEN and CDR2 SYDVKM. Trimming removed 6 bases from V and 5 bases from J; junction bases left unmatched: 1. The CDR3 DNA sequence: TGTGCCAGCAGGACAGGGGGTGAGACCCAGTACTTC. Its translation is CASRTGGETQYF.

V gene TRBV15 combines with J gene TRBJ2-6; the match to TRBD1 covers 7 bases. The germline CDR1 and CDR2 sequences are LNHNV and YYDKDF (reference sequence). The CDR3 spans 15 residues. J lost 3 bases, V lost 4 bases, and 3 bases had no gene match. The CDR3 DNA reads as TGTGCCACCAGCAAAGACAGGGTTGGGGCCAACGTCCTGACTTTC. Protein sequence: CATSKDRVGANVLTF.

The V gene is TRBV7-2, the J gene TRBJ2-7; 8 nucleotides match TRBD2. The CDR3 runs 14 residues. The germline CDR1 and CDR2 sequences are SGHTA and FQGNSA. V trimming: 1 base; J trimming: 5 bases; junction bases outside the gene matches: 4. The CDR3 spells CASSLVSGSDEQYF. The CDR3 DNA reads TGTGCCAGCAGCTTAGTGAGCGGGAGTGACGAGCAGTACTTC.